This T cell receptor beta chain was captured in a study of blood T cell repertoires in COVID-19. The repertoire was sequenced with immunoSEQ multiplex PCR; TCRdb's copy has only in-frame clones and lacks some. The data contain tens of thousands of clones, around 87% of them singletons. CDR1 is SGHTA and CDR2 is FQGNSA in the germline V gene. V was pared by 4 bases and J by 4 bases, with 13 bases between. The CDR3 spans 14 residues. Sequencing was performed on peripheral blood. This TCR was sampled from a woman aged 80 or over with acute or convalescent COVID-19. V usage is TRBV7-2 and J usage is TRBJ1-1, with a tentative D call TRBD1 (6 bases). The CDR3 region has the DNA TGTGCCAGCAGCTCAAAGACAGGTGGCACTGAAGCTTTCTTT. Translation: CASSSKTGGTEAFF.